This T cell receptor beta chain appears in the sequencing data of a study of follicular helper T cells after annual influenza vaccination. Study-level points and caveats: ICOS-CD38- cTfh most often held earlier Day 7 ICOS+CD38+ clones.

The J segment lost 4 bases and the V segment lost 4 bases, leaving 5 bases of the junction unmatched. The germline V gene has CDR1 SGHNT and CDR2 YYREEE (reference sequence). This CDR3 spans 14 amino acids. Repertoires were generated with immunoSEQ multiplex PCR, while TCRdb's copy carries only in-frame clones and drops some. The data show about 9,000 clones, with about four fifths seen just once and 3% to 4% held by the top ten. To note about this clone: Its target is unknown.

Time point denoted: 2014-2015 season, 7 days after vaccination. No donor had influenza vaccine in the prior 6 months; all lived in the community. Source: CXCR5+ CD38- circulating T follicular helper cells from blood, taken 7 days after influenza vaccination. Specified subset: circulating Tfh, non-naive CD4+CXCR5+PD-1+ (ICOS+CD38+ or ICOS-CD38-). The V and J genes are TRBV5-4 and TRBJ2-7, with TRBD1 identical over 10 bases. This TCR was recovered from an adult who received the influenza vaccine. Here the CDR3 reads CASSRQGANYEQYF. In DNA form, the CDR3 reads TGTGCCAGCAGCAGACAGGGGGCGAATTACGAGCAGTACTTC.